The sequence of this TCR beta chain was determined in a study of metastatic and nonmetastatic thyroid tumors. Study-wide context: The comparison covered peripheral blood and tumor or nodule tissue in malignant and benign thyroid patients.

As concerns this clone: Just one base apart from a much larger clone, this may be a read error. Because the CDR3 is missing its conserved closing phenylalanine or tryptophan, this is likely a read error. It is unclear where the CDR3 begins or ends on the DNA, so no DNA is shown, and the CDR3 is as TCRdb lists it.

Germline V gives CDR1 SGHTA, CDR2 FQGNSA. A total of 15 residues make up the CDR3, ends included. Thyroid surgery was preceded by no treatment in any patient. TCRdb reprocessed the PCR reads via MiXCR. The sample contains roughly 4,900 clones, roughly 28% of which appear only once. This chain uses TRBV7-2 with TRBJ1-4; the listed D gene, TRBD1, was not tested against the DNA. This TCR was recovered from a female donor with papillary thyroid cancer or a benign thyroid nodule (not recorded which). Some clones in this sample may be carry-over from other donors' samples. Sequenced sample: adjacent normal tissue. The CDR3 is CASSGSGGSGEKLSS.